This TCR beta chain appears in the sequencing data of a study of neurological immune-mediated disorders. About the study: 31 of 34 multiple sclerosis patients had relapsing-remitting disease; 3 had secondary progressive.

Via MiXCR, TCRdb re-called the 5' RACE reads, giving one row per CDR3 protein. The repertoire holds approximately 59,000 distinct CDR3 sequences, with roughly 5% as singletons. The V gene's germline CDR1 is ENHRY and CDR2 SYGVKD. This CDR3 has 14 amino acids. Trimming took off 3 bases at V and 0 bases at J, with 6 bases between the two ends. In this sample, this clonotype turned up many times. Unsorted libraries were prepared from 2 million PBMCs held at -80 C. The chain joins TRBV10-3 to TRBJ2-1; D not resolved. This receptor was taken from a human donor with multiple sclerosis. The donor label of this sample is uncertain. What was sequenced was PBMCs. The CDR3 bases are TGTGCCATCAGTGACAGTAGCTCCTACAATGAGCAGTTCTTC. Its translation: CAISDSSSYNEQFF.